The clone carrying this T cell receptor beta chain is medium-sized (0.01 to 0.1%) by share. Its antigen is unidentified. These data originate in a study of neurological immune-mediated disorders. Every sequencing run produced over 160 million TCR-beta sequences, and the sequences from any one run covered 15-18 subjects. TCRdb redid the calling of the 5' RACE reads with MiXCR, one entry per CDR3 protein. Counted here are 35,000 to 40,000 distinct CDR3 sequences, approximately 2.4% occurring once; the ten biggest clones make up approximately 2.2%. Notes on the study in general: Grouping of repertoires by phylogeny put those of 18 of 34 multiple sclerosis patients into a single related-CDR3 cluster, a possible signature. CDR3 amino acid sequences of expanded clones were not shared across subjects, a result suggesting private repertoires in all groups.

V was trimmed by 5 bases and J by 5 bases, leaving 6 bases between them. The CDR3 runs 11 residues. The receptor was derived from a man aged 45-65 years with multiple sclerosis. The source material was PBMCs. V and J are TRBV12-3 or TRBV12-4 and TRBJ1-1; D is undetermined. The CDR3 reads CASSGWTEAFF. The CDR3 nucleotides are TGTGCCAGCAGTGGGTGGACTGAAGCTTTCTTT.